This entry lists 23 T cell receptor beta chains sequenced from one sample in a study of T-cell memory formation after mild COVID-19. MiXCR was run by TCRdb on the 5' RACE reads, yielding one entry per CDR3 protein. The table has 30,000 to 35,000 distinct CDR3 sequences, around 21% seen once; the top ten hold more than 1.5%. The source material was PBMCs or a T cell subset sorted from them (not recorded which). These receptors were taken from an adult who had mild COVID-19 (a few samples of this study predate the infection). Cell type and time point are not known.

This clonotype was found once. V and J are TRBV12-3 or TRBV12-4 and TRBJ2-1; D may be TRBD1 (5 bases). The CDR3 is 14 amino acids. Trimming pared 6 bases from V and 5 bases from J, leaving 14 bases between. CDR3 sequence reads: CASSPPWGNNEQFF. In DNA, the CDR3 is TGTGCCAGCAGCCCGCCCTGGGGCAACAATGAGCAGTTCTTC.

This chain connects TRBV12-3 or TRBV12-4 to TRBJ1-1; D gene uncertain. The CDR3 consists of 12 residues. Trimming removed 3 bases from V and 4 bases from J, with 6 bases in between. This CDR3 is CASSFLGTEAFF. The DNA of the CDR3 is TGTGCCAGCAGTTTTCTGGGCACTGAAGCTTTCTTT.

V and J are TRBV2 and TRBJ2-3; D is possibly TRBD2 (5 bases). V was pared by 6 bases and J by 4 bases, with 8 bases between. CDR1 is SNHLY and CDR2 is FYNNEI in the germline V gene. This CDR3 contains 12 residues. CDR3 residues: CASRERADTQYF. Written as DNA, the CDR3 is TGTGCCAGCAGAGAGAGGGCAGATACGCAGTATTTT.

The table lists this clonotype with many counts. The chain has TRBV3-1 and TRBJ2-1; no firm D call. The length of the CDR3 is 11 residues. Germline loops: CDR1 LGHDT, CDR2 YNNKEL (reference sequence). V was pared by 4 bases and J by 6 bases, with 4 bases between. The DNA of the CDR3 is TGTGCCAGCAGCCGGGGCAATGAGCAGTTCTTC. It specifies CASSRGNEQFF.

This clonotype was observed many times. V is TRBV3-1 and J is TRBJ2-2, with a weak D call TRBD2 (6 bases). The V and J ends lost 0 bases and 1 base respectively, with 12 bases between them. Germline V gene lookup returns CDR1 LGHDT and CDR2 YNNKEL (reference sequence). The CDR3 consists of 17 residues. As DNA, the CDR3 is TGTGCCAGCAGCCAAGATCGGAGGGTCCTGAACACCGGGGAGCTGTTTTTT. It specifies CASSQDRRVLNTGELFF.

There are many counts of this clonotype. The CDR3 is CSARDAKTLGNTEAFF. CDR3 nucleotides: TGCAGTGCACGCGACGCTAAGACATTAGGGAACACTGAAGCTTTCTTT. V usage is TRBV20-1 and J usage is TRBJ1-1; D not resolved. Germline CDR1 is DFQATT and CDR2 is SNEGSKA (reference sequence). The CDR3 is made up of 16 amino acids. Trimming removed 6 bases from V and 1 base from J, with 21 bases in between.

The V gene is TRBV29-1, the J gene TRBJ2-5; D gene ambiguous. With 5 bases removed from V and 1 base from J, the gap between germline ends came to 5 bases. The CDR3 sequence is 11 residues long. Germline V gene data show CDR1 as SQVTM and CDR2 as ANQGSEA. DNA for the CDR3: TGCAGCGTTTGGATCCAAGAGACCCAGTACTTC. It is translated as CSVWIQETQYF.

This clonotype was seen many times. The chain combines TRBV4-1 with TRBJ2-1, with TRBD2 matching over 10 bases. Germline CDR1 is MGHRA and CDR2 is YSYEKL. CDR3 size: 17 residues. The junction had 14 bases not matched to a gene; V was cut back by 3 bases and J by 9 bases. The CDR3 sequence: CASSQRVAGGISGEQFF. CDR3 sequence (DNA): TGCGCCAGCAGCCAGCGGGTAGCGGGGGGCATATCGGGTGAGCAGTTCTTC.

Many counts were recorded for this clonotype. The chain joins TRBV3-1 to TRBJ1-5; D remains ambiguous. CDR1 and CDR2 (germline): LGHDT, YNNKEL (reference sequence). The CDR3 covers 13 residues. The V gene lost 4 bases and the J gene lost 5 bases, with 9 bases spanning the gap. Here the CDR3 reads CASSPGPDQPQHF. Written as DNA, the CDR3 is TGTGCCAGCAGCCCCGGACCGGATCAGCCCCAGCATTTT.

The chain employs TRBV11-3 and TRBJ2-1; tentative D call: TRBD2 (6 bases). The CDR3 spans 16 residues. Germline CDR1 reads SGHNT; CDR2 reads YENEEA. V lost 5 bases, J lost 7 bases, and 21 bases lay in between. The CDR3 bases are TGTGCCAGCAGCCAACCCGCGGGCGGGGAGAAGAATGAGCAGTTCTTC. Translating it yields CASSQPAGGEKNEQFF.

The sample holds many counts of this clonotype. This rearrangement joins TRBV20-1 to TRBJ2-2; the D gene is possibly TRBD2 (5 bases). Per germline, CDR1 DFQATT and CDR2 SNEGSKA (reference sequence). Trimming took off 4 bases at V and 4 bases at J, with 16 bases between the two ends. The CDR3 contains 15 residues. The CDR3 DNA sequence: TGCAGTGCTATACCCGGGCGGGTTGGCACCGGGGAGCTGTTTTTT. Its protein product is CSAIPGRVGTGELFF.

The chain employs TRBV9 and TRBJ1-1; D is perhaps TRBD1 (5 bases). The CDR3 runs 15 residues. The V gene lost 0 bases and the J gene lost 5 bases, with 14 bases spanning the gap. Germline assignment: CDR1 SGDLS and CDR2 YYNGEE. CDR3 nucleotides: TGTGCCAGCAGCGTAGGAGGCGCCTGGGGGACTGAAGCTTTCTTT. Translated: CASSVGGAWGTEAFF.

This clonotype showed up many times. The rearrangement links TRBV18 to TRBJ2-5; D might be TRBD1 (6 bases). Germline V CDR1 and CDR2: KGHSH, LQKENI. V was cut by 6 bases and J by 0 bases, with 14 bases left in between. This CDR3 has 15 amino acids. CDR3 coding DNA: TGTGCCAGCTCCATGATGCAGGGGTACCAAGAGACCCAGTACTTC. It encodes CASSMMQGYQETQYF.

This clonotype was seen ten or more times. The rearrangement links TRBV5-1 to TRBJ2-3, with 7 bases aligning to TRBD2. Trimming took 2 bases from V and 2 from J; bases not matched to a gene: 5. The germline CDR1 and CDR2 sequences are SGHRS and YFSETQ. The CDR3 runs 15 residues. The chain's CDR3 is CASSFGGTHTDTQYF. As DNA, the CDR3 is TGCGCCAGCAGCTTCGGGGGGACTCACACAGATACGCAGTATTTT.

This clonotype was detected many times. The chain uses TRBV20-1 and TRBJ2-7; 7 nucleotides line up with TRBD1. Germline V gene lookup returns CDR1 DFQATT and CDR2 SNEGSKA (reference sequence). V shed 7 bases, J shed 5 bases, and the junction held 11 bases outside the gene matches. The CDR3 length is 13 residues. The CDR3 DNA sequence: TGCAGTGTCCCGGGACAGCCGACTAACGAGCAGTACTTC. Protein sequence: CSVPGQPTNEQYF.

This clonotype was observed at least ten times. The CDR3 loop is CASSVEGSSTDTQYF. CDR3 in DNA: TGTGCCAGCAGTGTTGAGGGCTCTAGCACAGATACGCAGTATTTT. This chain uses TRBV2 with TRBJ2-3; D may be TRBD2 (5 bases). This CDR3 has 15 amino acids. Germline V gene data show CDR1 as SNHLY and CDR2 as FYNNEI. The V end lost 4 bases, the J end lost 0 bases, and 11 bases lay between the germline ends.

This clonotype was seen at least ten times. The chain is built from TRBV7-3 and TRBJ2-3; D uncertain. Trimming pared 6 bases from V and 2 bases from J, leaving 12 bases between. Looked up from germline, CDR1 is SGHTA and CDR2 is FQGTGA. The length of the CDR3 is 14 residues. The CDR3 sequence: CASRLDLSTDTQYF. The CDR3 DNA reads as TGTGCCAGCAGGCTAGACTTATCCACAGATACGCAGTATTTT.

Remarks on this clonotype: A junction boundary mismatches the germline segment, possibly from a read error. This chain joins TRBV2 and TRBJ1-5; TRBD1 matches 8 bases. The CDR3 is 15 residues long. CDR1 is SNHLY, CDR2 FYNNEI, per germline. The CDR3 is CASMVTGAPNKPQHF. In DNA, the CDR3 is TGTGCCAGCATGGTGACAGGGGCACCCAATAAGCCCCAGCATTTT.

V is TRBV5-1 and J is TRBJ2-3, with D possibly matching TRBD2 (6 bases). The ends were cut back, 0 bases at V and 2 bases at J, with 13 bases in the middle. Per the germline V gene, CDR1 is SGHRS and CDR2 is YFSETQ. The CDR3 sequence is 16 residues long. The CDR3 here is CASSLALAFYTDTQYF. For the CDR3, the DNA is TGCGCCAGCAGCTTGGCACTAGCCTTTTACACAGATACGCAGTATTTT. The variable domain in full, completed from reference TRBV5-1 and TRBJ2-3, reads KAGVTQTPRYLIKTRGQQVTLSCSPISGHRSVSWYQQTPGQGLQFLFEYFSETQRNKGNFPGRFSGRQFSNSRSEMNVSTLELGDSALYLCASSLALAFYTDTQYFGPGTRLTVL.

There are a few counts of this clonotype. A much larger clone lies a single base off, so this may be a read error. The chain links TRBV5-1 to TRBJ2-1; D is undetermined. The CDR3 totals 15 residues. CDR1 and CDR2 (germline): SGHRS, YFSETQ. Deletions cut 6 bases from V and 6 bases from J, with 19 bases between. The CDR3 protein is CASNTVQPGGNEQFF. CDR3 sequence (DNA): TGCGCCAGCAATACGGTACAACCAGGCGGCAATGAGCAGTTCTTC.

In its sample, this clonotype was seen once. The chain carries TRBV2 and TRBJ1-2; a possible D gene is TRBD1 (5 bases). The ends were cut back, 9 bases at V and 2 bases at J, with 22 bases in the middle. The V gene's germline CDR1 is SNHLY and CDR2 FYNNEI. This CDR3 contains 16 residues. This CDR3 is CARTLPGATSNYGYTF. The CDR3 nucleotides are TGTGCCAGAACCCTTCCCGGGGCCACCTCCAACTATGGCTACACCTTC.

The rearrangement uses TRBV7-2 and TRBJ2-2; 9 bases are shared with TRBD1. This CDR3 comprises 18 residues. The germline gives CDR1 SGHTA, CDR2 FQGNSA. V shed 1 base and J 7 bases; nucleotides not matched to a gene: 13. The CDR3 sequence is CASSLVLPGTGQYGELFF. CDR3 bases: TGTGCCAGCAGCTTAGTGCTCCCCGGGACAGGGCAATACGGGGAGCTGTTTTTT.

This chain links TRBV11-2 with TRBJ2-7, with a tentative D call TRBD1 (6 bases). Trimming cost V 0 bases and J 2 bases, with 8 bases left between them. The germline V gene has CDR1 SGHAT and CDR2 FQNNGV. The CDR3 spans 14 residues. This CDR3 is CASSLERGTYEQYF. Written as DNA, the CDR3 is TGTGCCAGCAGCTTAGAAAGGGGGACCTACGAGCAGTACTTC. The variable domain in full, with the rest retrieved from reference TRBV11-2 and TRBJ2-7, is EAGVAQSPRYKIIEKRQSVAFWCNPISGHATLYWYQQILGQGPKLLIQFQNNGVVDDSQLPKDRFSAERLKGVDSTLKIQPAKLEDSAVYLCASSLERGTYEQYFGPGTRLTVT.